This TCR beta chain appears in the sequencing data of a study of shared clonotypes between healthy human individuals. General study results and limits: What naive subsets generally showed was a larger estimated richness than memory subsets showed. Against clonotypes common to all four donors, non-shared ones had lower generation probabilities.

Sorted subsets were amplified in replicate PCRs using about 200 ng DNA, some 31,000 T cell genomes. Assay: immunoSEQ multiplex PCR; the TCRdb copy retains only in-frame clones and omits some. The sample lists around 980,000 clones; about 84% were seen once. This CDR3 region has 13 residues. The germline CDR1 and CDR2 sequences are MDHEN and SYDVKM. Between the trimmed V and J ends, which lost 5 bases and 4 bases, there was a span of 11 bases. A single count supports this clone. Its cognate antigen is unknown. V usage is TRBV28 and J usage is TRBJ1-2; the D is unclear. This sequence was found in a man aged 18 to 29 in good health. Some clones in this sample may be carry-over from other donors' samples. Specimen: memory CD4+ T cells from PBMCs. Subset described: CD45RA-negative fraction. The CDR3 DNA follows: TGTGCCAGCAGTCCCGGACCAGGCTATGGCTACACCTTC. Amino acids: CASSPGPGYGYTF.